This T cell receptor beta chain was found in a study of blood T cells in healthy people across ages. A remark on this clonotype: Antigen: not known.

Study conclusions and caveats: Strong correlation linked observed beta diversity and percent naive T cells.

From germline, CDR1 is MNHEY and CDR2 SVGEGT. The CDR3 has 16 residues. V shed 0 bases, J shed 7 bases, and the junction held 5 bases outside the gene matches. Through a sample-barcoded 5' primer and a J-beta primer mix, a second PCR was run for roughly 6 to 11 cycles. Each of the cDNA molecules was tagged by a template-switch adaptor with 12 random nucleotides. Paired-end reads containing CDR3 totaled no fewer than 3 million for each sample. TCRdb recomputed calls from the 5' RACE reads with MiXCR, one row per CDR3 protein. The sample carries about 580,000 distinct CDR3 sequences, 45% to 55% recorded once. The study drew donors from healthy Caucasian individuals in Russia aged about 6 to 95.

The receptor comes from a man older than 75 in good health. Sequencing was performed on blood. This rearrangement joins TRBV6-2 or TRBV6-3 to TRBJ2-1, with 11 bases that match TRBD1. DNA for the CDR3: TGTGCCAGCAGTTACTCGCGGACAGGGGGCTTTAATGAGCAGTTCTTC. It is translated as CASSYSRTGGFNEQFF.